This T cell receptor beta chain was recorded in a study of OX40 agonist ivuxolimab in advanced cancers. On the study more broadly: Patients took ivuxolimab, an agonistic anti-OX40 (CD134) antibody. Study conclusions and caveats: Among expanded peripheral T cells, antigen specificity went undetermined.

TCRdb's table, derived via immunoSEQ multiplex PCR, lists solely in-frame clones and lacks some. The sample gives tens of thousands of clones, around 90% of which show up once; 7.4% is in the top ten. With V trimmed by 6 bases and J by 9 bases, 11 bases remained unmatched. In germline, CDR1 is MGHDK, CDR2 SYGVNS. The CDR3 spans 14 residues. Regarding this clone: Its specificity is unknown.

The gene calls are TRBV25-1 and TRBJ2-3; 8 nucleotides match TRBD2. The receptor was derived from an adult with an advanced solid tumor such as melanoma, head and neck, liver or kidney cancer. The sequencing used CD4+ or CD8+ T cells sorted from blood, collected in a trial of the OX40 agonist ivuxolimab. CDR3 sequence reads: CASSDLSGIGTQYF. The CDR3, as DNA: TGTGCCAGCAGCGACCTTAGCGGGATAGGAACGCAGTATTTT.